Each of the 27 T cell receptor beta chains below was sequenced from the same sample in a study of blood T cell repertoires in COVID-19. TCRdb keeps only in-frame clones here, not all; method: immunoSEQ multiplex PCR. This sample has roughly 150,000 clones, with 80% to 85% found just once. The sequenced sample was peripheral blood. The receptor set was obtained from a woman of 80 years or more with active or convalescent COVID-19.

This clone was counted only a few times. The rearrangement links TRBV12-3 or TRBV12-4 to TRBJ1-5; possibly TRBD1 for D (6 bases). Trimming removed 2 bases from V and 6 bases from J, with 8 bases in between. The CDR3 has 13 amino acids. The CDR3 bases are TGTGCCAGCAGTTTAACACAGGGTCAGCCCCAGCATTTT. Amino acids: CASSLTQGQPQHF.

This clone appeared a few times. The chain employs TRBV27 and TRBJ2-4; 11 bases line up with TRBD1. The V and J ends lost 0 bases and 6 bases, in that order; junction bases with no gene match: 13. The CDR3 extends over 19 amino acids. Germline loops: CDR1 MNHEY, CDR2 SMNVEV (reference sequence). CDR3: CASSLSRPFRGTGGNIQYF. The CDR3 nucleotides read TGTGCCAGCAGTTTATCTCGCCCATTCCGGGGGACAGGGGGAAACATTCAGTACTTC.

The V call is TRBV18, the J call TRBJ1-2, with 7 bases fitting TRBD1. The CDR3 is 17 amino acids. Unmatched junction bases numbered 18, after V lost 3 bases and J lost 8 bases. Germline V gives CDR1 KGHSH, CDR2 LQKENI. CDR3 loop: CASSPRDFRSGGRGYTF. DNA for the CDR3: TGTGCCAGCTCACCTCGGGATTTTAGATCAGGGGGAAGAGGCTACACCTTC. Looking up the rest from reference TRBV18 and TRBJ1-2 gives the full variable domain: NAGVMQNPRHLVRRRGQEARLRCSPMKGHSHVYWYRQLPEEGLKFMVYLQKENIIDESGMPKERFSAEFPKEGPSILRIQQVVRGDSAAYFCASSPRDFRSGGRGYTFGSGTRLTVV.

This clone was picked up a small number of times. The chain is built from TRBV4-3 and TRBJ2-2; 14 positions match TRBD2. Germline CDR1 and CDR2: LGHNA and YSLEER. The ends lost 4 bases at V and 0 bases at J; junction bases unmatched: 4. This CDR3 is built from 18 residues. Written as DNA, the CDR3 is TGCGCCAGCAGCCGTGGGACTAGCGGGGGCACGAACACCGGGGAGCTGTTTTTT. Translation gives CASSRGTSGGTNTGELFF.

The chain carries TRBV11-3 and TRBJ1-1; weak D call: TRBD1 (6 bases). Between the trimmed V and J ends, which lost 5 bases and 4 bases, there was a span of 20 bases. Germline-derived CDR1 and CDR2 are SGHNT and YENEEA. The CDR3 loop spans 16 amino acids. The CDR3 loop reads CASSPTQRTVSTEAFF. The CDR3 region has the DNA TGTGCCAGCAGCCCAACCCAACGGACAGTCTCCACTGAAGCTTTCTTT.

The rearrangement uses TRBV13 and TRBJ1-1, with D maybe TRBD1 (6 bases). The ends were cut back, 4 bases at V and 0 bases at J, with 9 bases in the middle. Germline lookup yields CDR1 PRHDT and CDR2 FYEKMQ (reference sequence). The CDR3 runs to 14 residues. The DNA for the CDR3 is TGTGCCAGCAGCTCCGGACAGATGAACACTGAAGCTTTCTTT. Its translation: CASSSGQMNTEAFF.

The V gene is TRBV11-3, the J gene TRBJ2-7, with TRBD1 matching over 10 bases. The germline V gene has CDR1 SGHNT and CDR2 YENEEA. The CDR3 extends over 16 amino acids. V gave up 0 bases and J gave up 7 bases; unmatched junction bases: 9. CDR3 bases: TGTGCCAGCAGCTTAGATTGGGACAGGGGTCTTAGTGAGCAGTACTTC. This translates into CASSLDWDRGLSEQYF.

J is TRBJ1-1 and V is TRBV9; D remains unclear. The germline V gene has CDR1 SGDLS and CDR2 YYNGEE. This CDR3 contains 15 residues. V lost 0 bases and J lost 0, with 9 bases in between. The CDR3 sequence: CASSVDGLLNTEAFF. CDR3 bases: TGTGCCAGCAGCGTAGATGGCCTTTTGAACACTGAAGCTTTCTTT.

This chain uses TRBV2 with TRBJ2-4; D perhaps matches TRBD2 (5 bases). The CDR3 sequence is 14 residues long. The germline CDR1 and CDR2 sequences are SNHLY and FYNNEI. V was pared by 7 bases and J by 6 bases, with 16 bases between. Here the CDR3 DNA reads TGTGCCAGCATGGAGGTCCAGGTCCCAAACATTCAGTACTTC. Translating it yields CASMEVQVPNIQYF.

This chain links TRBV7-6 with TRBJ1-3; possibly TRBD1 for D (5 bases). Germline V gene lookup returns CDR1 SGHVS and CDR2 FNYEAQ. Trimming took off 1 base at V and 2 bases at J, with 15 bases between the two ends. This CDR3 has 17 amino acids. The CDR3 reads CASSLGPAGTTGNTIYF. The CDR3 region has the DNA TGTGCCAGCAGCTTAGGCCCAGCTGGGACTACTGGAAACACCATATATTTT. Full variable domain (remainder filled in from reference TRBV7-6 and TRBJ1-3): GAGVSQSPRYKVTKRGQDVALRCDPISGHVSLYWYRQALGQGPEFLTYFNYEAQQDKSGLPNDRFSAERPEGSISTLTIQRTEQRDSAMYRCASSLGPAGTTGNTIYFGEGSWLTVV.

The genes are TRBV10-2 and TRBJ1-2, with TRBD1 as a possible D gene (5 bases). The germline V and J ends were trimmed by 1 base and 7 bases, with 13 bases remaining between them. Germline V gene data show CDR1 as WSHSY and CDR2 as SAAADI. CDR3 length equals 14 residues. This CDR3 reads CASSELAGYRGYTF. The CDR3 DNA follows: TGCGCCAGCAGTGAGTTGGCAGGGTATCGTGGCTACACCTTC.

The chain has TRBV6-5 and TRBJ1-6, with D perhaps TRBD1 (6 bases). The CDR3 totals 15 residues. CDR1 and CDR2 from the germline V gene are MNHEY and SVGAGI. Trimming shortened V by 2 bases and J by 5 bases, and 10 bases separated the two germline ends. The CDR3 loop is CASSYGGANNSPLHF. The CDR3 DNA reads TGTGCCAGCAGTTACGGGGGCGCGAATAATTCACCCCTCCACTTT.

V and J are TRBV5-1 and TRBJ1-1; unclear D gene. The CDR3 is made up of 14 amino acids. CDR1 SGHRS and CDR2 YFSETQ come from the germline V gene. Between the trimmed V and J ends, which lost 0 bases and 3 bases, there was a span of 9 bases. In DNA form, the CDR3 reads TGCGCCAGCAGCTTGGAACGGGGTGACACTGAAGCTTTCTTT. Residues: CASSLERGDTEAFF.

A single count supports this clone. This rearrangement joins TRBV10-2 to TRBJ1-5; D remains ambiguous. The CDR3 has 12 residues. Trimming pared 1 base from V and 6 bases from J, leaving 4 bases between. Germline lookup yields CDR1 WSHSY and CDR2 SAAADI. CDR3 region: CASSEFGQPQHF. The CDR3 DNA reads as TGCGCCAGCAGTGAGTTCGGTCAGCCCCAGCATTTT.

This rearrangement joins TRBV6-6 to TRBJ2-5; 7 nucleotides align to TRBD2. The germline gives CDR1 MNHNY, CDR2 SVGAGI (reference sequence). J was trimmed by 3 bases and V by 6 bases; bases with no gene match: 10. CDR3 length: 15 residues. This chain's CDR3 is CASSTIGGVKETQYF. The CDR3 DNA is TGTGCCAGCAGCACGATTGGGGGGGTAAAAGAGACCCAGTACTTC.

The V and J genes are TRBV3-1 (or the pseudogene TRBV3-2) and TRBJ1-6, with D unresolved. The V gene's germline CDR1 is LGHDT and CDR2 YNNKEL (reference sequence). The V gene lost 0 bases and the J gene lost 2 bases, with 11 bases spanning the gap. The CDR3 runs to 17 residues. CDR3 in DNA: TGTGCCAGCAGCCAAGAGGCAGGTGTGGCCTATAATTCACCCCTCCACTTT. It yields the protein CASSQEAGVAYNSPLHF.

V gene TRBV19 combines with J gene TRBJ1-1; D call uncertain. The length of the CDR3 is 12 residues. The V end lost 5 bases, the J end lost 4 bases, and 8 bases lay between the germline ends. Germline V CDR1 and CDR2: LNHDA, SQIVND (reference sequence). The CDR3 DNA follows: TGTGCCAGTAGTTTAACGGGCACTGAAGCTTTCTTT. This translates into CASSLTGTEAFF.

The sample holds one count of this clone. V usage is TRBV13 and J usage is TRBJ2-1; possible D gene TRBD1, 5 bases. The CDR3 spans 15 residues. Germline assignment: CDR1 PRHDT and CDR2 FYEKMQ (reference sequence). The V end was cut by 1 base, the J end by 2 bases, with 9 bases between. The CDR3 bases are TGTGCCAGCAGCTTAGTCAGGGCTACCTACAATGAGCAGTTCTTC. Its protein product is CASSLVRATYNEQFF. Complete variable domain (other parts from reference TRBV13 and TRBJ2-1): AAGVIQSPRHLIKEKRETATLKCYPIPRHDTVYWYQQGPGQDPQFLISFYEKMQSDKGSIPDRFSAQQFSDYHSELNMSSLELGDSALYFCASSLVRATYNEQFFGPGTRLTVL.

This clone was detected a few times. The gene calls are TRBV12-5 and TRBJ1-6; possibly TRBD1 for D (6 bases). V was clipped by 7 bases and J by 9 bases, with 13 bases between them. The CDR3 consists of 13 residues. The germline gives CDR1 LGHNT, CDR2 FRNRAP. For the CDR3, the DNA is TGTGCTAGTGCCTTACAGGGTGGTTCACCCCTCCACTTT. Protein product: CASALQGGSPLHF.

The chain recombines TRBV5-4 with TRBJ2-5; TRBD2 matches 10 bases. The CDR3 totals 15 residues. The ends lost 3 bases at V and 2 bases at J; junction bases unmatched: 4. Germline lookup yields CDR1 SGHNT and CDR2 YYREEE (reference sequence). DNA of the CDR3: TGTGCCAGCAGCTCGGGACTAGCGAGGCAAGAGACCCAGTACTTC. This sequence encodes CASSSGLARQETQYF.

The chain joins TRBV6-5 to TRBJ1-6; maybe TRBD1 (5 bases). The germline CDR1 and CDR2 sequences are MNHEY and SVGAGI. The CDR3 extends over 14 amino acids. V lost 3 bases and J 7 bases, leaving 10 bases between the germline ends. The CDR3 sequence: CASSYWGENSPLHF. In nucleotides, the CDR3 is TGTGCCAGCAGTTATTGGGGGGAAAATTCACCCCTCCACTTT.

This chain links TRBV10-3 with TRBJ1-3; 9 bases are a match to TRBD1. V shed 10 bases and J 5 bases; nucleotides not matched to a gene: 9. Germline CDR1 is ENHRY and CDR2 is SYGVKD. There are 14 residues in the CDR3. CDR3 sequence (DNA): TGTGCCACAGAACTCGGGACAGGGAGAAACACCATATATTTT. Its translation is CATELGTGRNTIYF.

The gene calls are TRBV2 and TRBJ1-2, with 7 positions matching TRBD1. Germline values: CDR1 SNHLY, CDR2 FYNNEI. This CDR3 is built from 12 residues. The junction had 3 bases not matched to a gene; V was cut back by 7 bases and J by 4 bases. CDR3 region: CASTGQSYGYTF. As DNA, the CDR3 is TGTGCCAGCACGGGACAGTCCTATGGCTACACCTTC.

The CDR3 region has the DNA TGTGCCAGCAGCTCCTCATACGGGACAGGACATCAGCCCCAGCATTTT. Translation gives CASSSSYGTGHQPQHF. The rearrangement joins TRBV7-9 to TRBJ1-5; the match to TRBD1 covers 8 bases. Germline loops: CDR1 SEHNR, CDR2 FQNEAQ (reference sequence). The CDR3 is made up of 16 amino acids. The V gene end was trimmed by 4 bases and the J gene end by 5 bases; junction bases not matched to a gene: 10.

The table lists this clone with a few counts. The chain joins TRBV4-1 to TRBJ2-2; 9 positions agree with TRBD1. There are 15 residues in the CDR3. Germline CDR1 MGHRA, CDR2 YSYEKL. Losses at the gene ends were 4 bases for V and 3 bases for J; bases not matched to a gene: 3. The CDR3 DNA is TGCGCCAGCAGCCCCTGGACAGGGGACACCGGGGAGCTGTTTTTT. This translates into CASSPWTGDTGELFF.

The genes are TRBV5-1 and TRBJ2-2; a possible D gene is TRBD2 (7 bases). Germline-derived CDR1 and CDR2 are SGHRS and YFSETQ. The CDR3 totals 14 residues. Trimming shortened V by 7 bases and J by 6 bases, and 16 bases separated the two germline ends. As DNA, the CDR3 is TGCGCCAGCTCTAATGGGGGGGCCTCCGGGGAGCTGTTTTTT. Encoded protein: CASSNGGASGELFF.

The J gene is TRBJ1-1, the V gene TRBV14; D perhaps matches TRBD1 (5 bases). There are 15 residues in the CDR3. Germline CDR1 and CDR2: SGHDN and FVKESK. Trimming took 4 bases from V and 5 from J, leaving 17 bases between them. CDR3 bases: TGTGCCAGCAGCCCCCACGGGGGGATTTTTACTGAAGCTTTCTTT. This encodes CASSPHGGIFTEAFF. Full variable domain (outside the CDR3, taken from reference TRBV14 and TRBJ1-1): EAGVTQFPSHSVIEKGQTVTLRCDPISGHDNLYWYRRVMGKEIKFLLHFVKESKQDESGMPNNRFLAERTGGTYSTLKVQPAELEDSGVYFCASSPHGGIFTEAFFGQGTRLTVV.